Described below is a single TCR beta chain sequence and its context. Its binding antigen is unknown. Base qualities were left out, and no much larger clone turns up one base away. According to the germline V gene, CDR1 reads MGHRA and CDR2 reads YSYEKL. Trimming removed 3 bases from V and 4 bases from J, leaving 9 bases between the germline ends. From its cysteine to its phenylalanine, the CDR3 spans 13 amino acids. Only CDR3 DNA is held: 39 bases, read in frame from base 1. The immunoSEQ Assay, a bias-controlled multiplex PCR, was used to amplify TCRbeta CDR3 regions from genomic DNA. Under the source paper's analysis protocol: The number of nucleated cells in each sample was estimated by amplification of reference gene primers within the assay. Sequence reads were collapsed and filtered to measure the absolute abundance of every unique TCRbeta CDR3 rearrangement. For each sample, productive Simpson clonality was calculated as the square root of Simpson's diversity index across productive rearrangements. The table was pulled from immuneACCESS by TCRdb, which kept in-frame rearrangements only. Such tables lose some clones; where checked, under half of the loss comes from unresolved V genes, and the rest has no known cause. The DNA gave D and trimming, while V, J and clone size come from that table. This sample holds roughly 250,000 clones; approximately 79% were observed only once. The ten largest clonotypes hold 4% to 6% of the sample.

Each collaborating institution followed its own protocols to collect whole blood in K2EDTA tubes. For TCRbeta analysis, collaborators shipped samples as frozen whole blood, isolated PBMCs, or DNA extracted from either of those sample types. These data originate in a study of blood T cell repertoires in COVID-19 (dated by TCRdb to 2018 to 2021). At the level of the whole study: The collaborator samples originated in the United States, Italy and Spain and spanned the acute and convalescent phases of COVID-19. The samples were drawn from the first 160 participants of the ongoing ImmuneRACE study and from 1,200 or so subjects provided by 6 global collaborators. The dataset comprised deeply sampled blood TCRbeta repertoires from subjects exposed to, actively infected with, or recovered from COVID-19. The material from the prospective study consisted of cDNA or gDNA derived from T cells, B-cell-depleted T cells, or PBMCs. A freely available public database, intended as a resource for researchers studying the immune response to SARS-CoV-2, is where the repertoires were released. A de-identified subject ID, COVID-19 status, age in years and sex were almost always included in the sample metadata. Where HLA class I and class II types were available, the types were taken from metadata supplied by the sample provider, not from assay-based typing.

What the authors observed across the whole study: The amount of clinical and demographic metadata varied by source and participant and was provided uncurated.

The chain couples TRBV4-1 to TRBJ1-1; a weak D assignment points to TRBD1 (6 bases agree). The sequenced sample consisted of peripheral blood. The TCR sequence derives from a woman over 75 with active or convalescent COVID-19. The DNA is TGCGCCAGCAGCCACACAGGGCCCACTGAAGCTTTCTTT. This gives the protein CASSHTGPTEAFF.